This T cell receptor beta chain is from a study of a mutant IDH1 vaccine in newly diagnosed glioma. Study-level background: Onset of vaccination occurred 4-6 weeks following radiotherapy alone, or with temozolomide cycles. Earlier therapy was either radiotherapy, temozolomide, or both, and most got both.

Time point indicated: week 23, last vaccination. Doses consisted of 300 ug of mutant IDH1 20-mer peptide each, paired with topical imiquimod. Sequencing used immunoSEQ multiplex PCR; TCRdb keeps in-frame clones, though not all of them. The sample lists approximately 41,000 clones; approximately 90% were seen once. As regards this clone: Its antigen is still unknown.

The study, taken as a whole, reports: Of the patients, 80% to 95% had vaccine-induced immune responses.

Sample: PBMCs, taken from a glioma patient whose treatment included an IDH1 peptide vaccine. The sequence derives from a man aged 45-65 years with glioma.

The CDR3 reads CASSESRGKNTEAFF. The CDR3 DNA reads TGCGCCAGCAGTGAGTCCAGGGGAAAGAACACTGAAGCTTTCTTT. The chain carries TRBV10-1 and TRBJ1-1; possibly TRBD1 for D (6 bases). V dropped 0 bases and J dropped 1 base, with 9 bases sitting between them. Germline values: CDR1 WNHNN, CDR2 SYGVQD (reference sequence). The length of the CDR3 is 15 residues.